A selection of T cell receptor beta chains follows, all from one sample in a study of cytomegalovirus exposure and HLA in healthy donors. The protocol was immunoSEQ multiplex PCR, while the TCRdb copy is restricted to in-frame clones and leaves out a portion. The table lists 150,000 to 200,000 clones, over 60% of them singletons. Sequencing was done on a sample of PBMCs. All receptors come from a young woman in good health and CMV-seronegative. The conserved cysteine and the conserved F or W are not part of the CDR3 here.

TRBJ2-7 | TRBV7-8 | ASSLGASLSFGGEQY
TRBJ2-1 | TRBV9 | ASSVEGNEQF
TRBJ2-7 | TRBV7-6 | ASSLDGGRSYEQY
TRBJ2-7 | TRBV6-5 | ASASSGPSREQY
TRBJ2-7 | TRBV28 | ASSRTSGRLSYEQY
TRBJ2-6 | TRBV29-1 | SAMSGSGANVLT
TRBJ2-7 | TRBV6-6 | ASTREVTGRHEQY
TRBJ2-7 | TRBV4-2 | ASSQDIVEREWYEQY
TRBJ2-1 | TRBV9 | ASSEGVYNEQF
TRBJ2-3 | TRBV7-9 | ASLAGGATDTQY
TRBJ2-6 | TRBV27 | ASSFLSSGANVLT
TRBJ2-4 | TRBV6-5 | ASTHTNRRIQY
TRBJ2-1 | TRBV28 | ASGGGAYNEQF
TRBJ2-6 | TRBV12-5 | ASGLVLSVVTGASSGANVLT
TRBJ2-1 | TRBV4-3 | ASSQALAGGRGNEQF
TRBJ2-7 | TRBV4-2 | ASSHDRDRGHEQY
TRBJ1-2 | TRBV6-1 | ASSGVRGNYGYT
TRBJ2-3 | TRBV2 | ASITDRGLDTQY
TRBJ1-1 | TRBV6-1 | ASSLGPEAF
TRBJ1-3 | TRBV5-4 | ASSLTGHGNTIY
TRBJ2-1 | TRBV6-1 | ASSELAGADEQF
TRBJ2-7 | TRBV30 | AWRVSGSYEQY
TRBJ1-4 | TRBV7-8 | ASSSKQGNEKLF
TRBJ1-2 | TRBV5-1 | ASSSLAVNYGYT
TRBJ1-1 | TRBV6-5 | ASRKQGAKNTEAF
TRBJ2-7 | TRBV5-6 | ASSRRGENYEQY
TRBJ2-3 | TRBV19 | ASSTGQGTDTQY
TRBJ2-6 | TRBV5-1 | ASSAALSSGANVLT
TRBJ2-7 | TRBV7-3 | ASSLRRGTSYEQY
TRBJ2-7 | TRBV7-2 | ASSLRVGTSGSSYEQY
TRBJ1-5 | TRBV5-1 | ASSLGSGPQH
TRBJ2-7 | TRBV30 | AWSRNRESEQY
TRBJ2-7 | TRBV5-6 | ASSGQGQGYEQY
TRBJ1-1 | TRBV5-4 | ASRGQGMNTEAF
TRBJ1-5 | TRBV28 | ASRTGTAGHQPQH
TRBJ2-1 | TRBV29-1 | SVNGAGGDNEQF
TRBJ1-5 | TRBV11-2 | ASSLIGESQPQH
TRBJ1-1 | TRBV11-1 | ASSIQGVTEAF
TRBJ1-5 | TRBV19 | ASSIARAQNQPQH
TRBJ1-2 | TRBV27 | ASSLMQGSGYT
TRBJ2-4 | TRBV5-6 | ASSLLGRPNIQY
TRBJ2-1 | TRBV7-3 | ASSLSVLAGDEQF
TRBJ1-6 | TRBV7-8 | ASSIRQGRNSPLH
TRBJ2-6 | TRBV6-4 | ASSDTGQGMSGANVLT
TRBJ1-6 | TRBV6-4 | ANSRVVDSPLH